These T cell receptor beta chains were read from a single sample in a study of blood T cell repertoires in COVID-19. This table comes from immunoSEQ multiplex PCR, and its TCRdb copy is limited to in-frame clones, with some not included. Of over 200,000 clones detected, less than 90% appear once; the ten largest clones hold 15% to 20%. The sequenced sample consisted of peripheral blood. The receptor set was obtained from an elderly woman with active or convalescent COVID-19. CDR3s include the opening cysteine and the closing phenylalanine or tryptophan. The D gene is left open where the match is weak. Part of the rows lack a size; the others show once, few, many or a class for expanded clones.

cdr3_aa | cdr3_nt | v_call | d_call | j_call | clone_size
CASSIRGAGRETQYF | TGTGCCAGTAGTATCCGGGGAGCGGGGCGAGAGACCCAGTACTTC | TRBV19 | TRBD2 | TRBJ2-5 | -
CASSADRGAGPDTQYF | TGTGCCAGCAGTGCTGACAGGGGTGCTGGTCCAGATACGCAGTATTTT | TRBV2 | TRBD1 | TRBJ2-3 | -
CASSLLRDRVGELFF | TGTGCCAGCAGCTTACTACGGGACAGGGTCGGGGAGCTGTTTTTT | TRBV7-9 | TRBD1 | TRBJ2-2 | once
CASSLKGTGLINEKLFF | TGTGCCAGCAGCTTAAAGGGTACAGGGCTCATTAATGAAAAACTGTTTTTT | TRBV5-6 | - | TRBJ1-4 | -
CAWSGGLAALNEQFF | TGTGCCTGGAGTGGAGGGCTAGCGGCCTTAAATGAGCAGTTCTTC | TRBV30 | TRBD2 | TRBJ2-1 | -
CASTDRGNTGELFF | TGTGCCAGTACCGATCGGGGAAACACCGGGGAGCTGTTTTTT | TRBV19 | - | TRBJ2-2 | -
CASTGLDYGYTF | TGTGCCAGCACAGGTTTAGACTATGGCTACACCTTC | TRBV12-3/TRBV12-4 | - | TRBJ1-2 | few
CASSLGSRGLLAGSDNEQFF | TGTGCCAGCAGCCTAGGGAGCAGGGGACTCTTAGCGGGTAGTGACAATGAGCAGTTCTTC | TRBV6-2/TRBV6-3 | - | TRBJ2-1 | -
CASRDGGASYEQYF | TGTGCCAGCAGGGACGGGGGGGCCTCCTACGAGCAGTACTTC | TRBV28 | TRBD2 | TRBJ2-7 | -
CASSADSFPSYEQYF | TGTGCCAGCAGCGCCGACTCCTTCCCGTCCTACGAGCAGTACTTC | TRBV9 | - | TRBJ2-7 | -
CASSLGGTGPGELFF | TGTGCCAGCAGTTTAGGGGGGACAGGGCCCGGGGAGCTGTTTTTT | TRBV28 | TRBD1 | TRBJ2-2 | -
CASTSGSMRFTYEQYF | TGTGCCAGTACTAGCGGGAGTATGCGGTTCACCTACGAGCAGTACTTC | TRBV11-2 | TRBD2 | TRBJ2-7 | -
CASSRGTGVTDTQYF | TGTGCCAGCTCACGAGGGACAGGGGTAACAGATACGCAGTATTTT | TRBV18 | TRBD1 | TRBJ2-3 | -
CASRTRGATNEKLFF | TGTGCCAGTAGGACCAGGGGGGCGACTAATGAAAAACTGTTTTTT | TRBV19 | TRBD1 | TRBJ1-4 | -
CASSYPRPGGTYEQYF | TGTGCCAGCAGTTACCCCCGGCCGGGTGGAACCTACGAGCAGTACTTC | TRBV6-2/TRBV6-3 | - | TRBJ2-7 | -
CASSLGGGTYNEQFF | TGTGCCAGCAGCTTAGGCGGGGGAACCTACAATGAGCAGTTCTTC | TRBV7-3 | TRBD2 | TRBJ2-1 | -
CARSLEAGASHNEQFF | TGTGCCAGAAGCTTGGAAGCGGGGGCTAGCCACAATGAGCAGTTCTTC | TRBV5-3 | TRBD2 | TRBJ2-1 | -
CASSSPPSVEKLFF | TGCGCCAGCAGCTCACCCCCGTCAGTTGAAAAACTGTTTTTT | TRBV5-1 | - | TRBJ1-4 | -
CASSTRPDTYEQYF | TGTGCCAGCAGCACTAGACCGGATACCTACGAGCAGTACTTC | TRBV7-3 | - | TRBJ2-7 | -
CASSPEVDYGYTF | TGTGCCAGCTCACCAGAGGTAGACTATGGCTACACCTTC | TRBV18 | - | TRBJ1-2 | -
CASSPQLLAGEEKLFF | TGTGCCAGCAGCCCTCAGTTACTAGCGGGAGAGGAAAAACTGTTTTTT | TRBV9 | - | TRBJ1-4 | once
CASSKYEGGPRNEQFF | TGTGCCAGCAGCAAATACGAGGGAGGGCCGCGGAATGAGCAGTTCTTC | TRBV21-1 | - | TRBJ2-1 | -
CASSQDGEGGYTF | TGTGCCAGCAGCCAAGATGGGGAGGGCGGCTACACCTTC | TRBV4-2 | - | TRBJ1-2 | -
CASSKGSRNSPLHF | TGTGCCAGTAGTAAGGGGTCCCGTAATTCACCCCTCCACTTT | TRBV19 | - | TRBJ1-6 | few
CASSRLALLHFYGYTF | TGTGCCAGCAGTCGACTTGCCCTTTTACATTTTTATGGCTACACCTTC | TRBV28 | - | TRBJ1-2 | -
CASSPSHRCSF | TGTGCCAGCAGTCCCTCCCACAGGTGTTCTTTT | TRBV28 | - | TRBJ1-1 | once
CASSYGTDYGYTF | TGTGCCAGCAGTTACGGGACAGACTATGGCTACACCTTC | TRBV6-2/TRBV6-3 | TRBD1 | TRBJ1-2 | -
CAWTAPGATNEKLFF | TGTGCCTGGACTGCCCCGGGGGCAACTAATGAAAAACTGTTTTTT | TRBV30 | - | TRBJ1-4 | -
CASSIRGGNGYTF | TGTGCCAGTAGTATACGAGGAGGAAATGGCTACACCTTC | TRBV19 | - | TRBJ1-2 | once
CASGRTENTEAFF | TGTGCCAGCGGAAGGACAGAGAACACTGAAGCTTTCTTT | TRBV12-3/TRBV12-4 | - | TRBJ1-1 | -
CASSTSGSVETQYF | TGCGCCAGCAGCACGAGCGGGAGTGTGGAGACCCAGTACTTC | TRBV5-1 | TRBD2 | TRBJ2-5 | -
CASSLARGPETQYF | TGTGCCAGCAGCTTAGCCAGAGGGCCAGAGACCCAGTACTTC | TRBV7-6 | - | TRBJ2-5 | -
CASSQFVSSGVPIYEQYF | TGTGCCAGCAGCCAATTCGTATCTAGCGGGGTTCCAATCTACGAGCAGTACTTC | TRBV3-1/TRBV3-2 | TRBD2 | TRBJ2-7 | -
CASLVTAGQVNYGYTF | TGTGCCAGCCTCGTAACCGCCGGACAGGTGAACTATGGCTACACCTTC | TRBV19 | TRBD1 | TRBJ1-2 | -
CASSQDLSGGRATDTQYF | TGCGCCAGCAGCCAAGACTTGTCGGGCGGGAGGGCCACAGATACGCAGTATTTT | TRBV4-3 | TRBD2 | TRBJ2-3 | few
CASSPASVNNEQFF | TGTGCCAGCTCACCGGCTAGCGTAAACAATGAGCAGTTCTTC | TRBV18 | - | TRBJ2-1 | -
CASSLQDRGAYGYTF | TGTGCCAGCAGCTTGCAGGACAGGGGGGCCTATGGCTACACCTTC | TRBV7-9 | TRBD1 | TRBJ1-2 | -
CASRYRGRTEAFF | TGTGCCAGCAGGTACAGGGGCCGAACTGAAGCTTTCTTT | TRBV28 | TRBD1 | TRBJ1-1 | -
CASSGQGPDTQYF | TGTGCCAGCAGTGGACAGGGCCCAGATACGCAGTATTTT | TRBV2 | TRBD1 | TRBJ2-3 | -
CASSVQGTSTEAFF | TGTGCCAGCAGCGTACAGGGAACGAGCACTGAAGCTTTCTTT | TRBV7-3 | - | TRBJ1-1 | few
CASSVAPVDTQYF | TGTGCCAGCAGCGTAGCTCCCGTAGATACGCAGTATTTT | TRBV9 | - | TRBJ2-3 | -
CASSRTGYGYTF | TGTGCCAGCAGCAGGACAGGATATGGCTACACCTTC | TRBV9 | TRBD1 | TRBJ1-2 | -
CASSLNGRGADIQYF | TGTGCCAGCAGTTTAAATGGCAGGGGCGCGGACATTCAGTACTTC | TRBV28 | - | TRBJ2-4 | -
CASTGQDNSPLHF | TGTGCCAGTACAGGACAGGATAATTCACCCCTCCACTTT | TRBV25-1 | TRBD1 | TRBJ1-6 | few
CATSREREQYF | TGTGCCACCAGCAGAGAGAGAGAGCAGTACTTC | TRBV15 | - | TRBJ2-7 | -
CASSFRNSYEQYF | TGTGCCAGCAGTTTCAGGAACTCCTACGAGCAGTACTTC | TRBV12-3/TRBV12-4 | - | TRBJ2-7 | -
CASSQSGTPNTEAFF | TGTGCCAGCAGCCAATCCGGGACACCGAACACTGAAGCTTTCTTT | TRBV7-2 | - | TRBJ1-1 | few
CASSLDRGGTQYF | TGCGCCAGCAGCTTGGACAGGGGCGGTACGCAGTATTTT | TRBV5-1 | TRBD1 | TRBJ2-3 | -
CASSLQGGSTEAFF | TGTGCCAGCAGCTTACAGGGAGGGAGCACTGAAGCTTTCTTT | TRBV7-3 | - | TRBJ1-1 | -
CAISETVDTQYF | TGTGCCATCAGTGAGACAGTAGATACGCAGTATTTT | TRBV10-3 | - | TRBJ2-3 | once